Presented here are 18 T cell receptor beta chains from one specimen sequenced in a study of Ad26.COV2.S vaccination and SARS-CoV-2 variants. Described treatment: 19 received Ad26.COV2.S at low or high dose, single or two shots; 5 received placebo; per-sample allocation not given. Samples were taken on day 63 after the first vaccine or placebo injection. This table comes from immunoSEQ multiplex PCR, and its TCRdb copy is limited to in-frame clones, with some not included. Found here are a few hundred thousand clones, around 90% of them singletons; the top ten hold 9% to 15%. Specimen: peripheral blood, collected in a trial of Ad26.COV2.S vaccine versus placebo. These receptors came from a person aged 18 to 65 who received the Ad26.COV2.S COVID-19 vaccine or a placebo.

J is TRBJ2-7 and V is TRBV28; the D call may be TRBD1 or TRBD2 (5 bases each). This CDR3 has 13 amino acids. CDR1 and CDR2 (germline): MDHEN, SYDVKM. Trimming stripped 2 bases from V and 2 bases from J, with 7 bases between. The DNA of the CDR3 is TGTGCCAGCAGTTTAATGGGGGCCTACGAGCAGTACTTC. Translation: CASSLMGAYEQYF.

V usage is TRBV7-2 and J usage is TRBJ1-2, with D possibly matching TRBD1 (5 bases). CDR3 size: 12 residues. CDR1 SGHTA and CDR2 FQGNSA come from the germline V gene. Trimming pared 2 bases from V and 7 bases from J, leaving 8 bases between. The CDR3 DNA follows: TGTGCCAGCAGCTTATTCAGGGCTGGCTACACCTTC. It is translated as CASSLFRAGYTF. Full variable domain (missing parts from reference TRBV7-2 and TRBJ1-2): GAGVSQSPSNKVTEKGKDVELRCDPISGHTALYWYRQSLGQGLEFLIYFQGNSAPDKSGLPSDRFSAERTGGSVSTLTIQRTQQEDSAVYLCASSLFRAGYTFGSGTRLTVV.

The chain recombines TRBV7-2 with TRBJ2-7; 8 positions agree with TRBD1. The CDR3 has 16 amino acids. V shed 5 bases, J shed 2 bases, and the junction held 11 bases outside the gene matches. Looked up from germline, CDR1 is SGHTA and CDR2 is FQGNSA. CDR3 DNA sequence: TGTGCCAGCAGCCATCCAGGGGGCCCCGATCCCTACGAGCAGTACTTC. Translated: CASSHPGGPDPYEQYF.

The V call is TRBV5-1, the J call TRBJ1-1; 7 bases line up with TRBD1. After removal of 7 bases from V and 3 bases from J, the junction contained 6 bases not matched to a gene. Germline CDR1 is SGHRS and CDR2 is YFSETQ. The CDR3 has 13 amino acids. CDR3 in amino acids: CASAITGDTEAFF. The DNA for the CDR3 is TGCGCCAGCGCGATTACAGGGGACACTGAAGCTTTCTTT.

The chain recombines TRBV5-6 with TRBJ2-1; the match to TRBD1 covers 11 bases. V shed 4 bases, J shed 7 bases, and the junction held 13 bases outside the gene matches. The germline gives CDR1 SGHDT, CDR2 YYEEEE. The CDR3 extends over 17 amino acids. CDR3: CASSPPRGTGGINEQFF. CDR3 DNA: TGTGCCAGCAGCCCGCCCCGAGGGACAGGGGGTATTAATGAGCAGTTCTTC.

V gene TRBV7-9 combines with J gene TRBJ2-2, with D unclear. The V end was cut by 3 bases, the J end by 4 bases, with 6 bases between. The V gene's germline CDR1 is SEHNR and CDR2 FQNEAQ (reference sequence). The CDR3 sequence is 13 residues long. In DNA form, the CDR3 reads TGTGCCAGCAGCTTGCTAGGCACCGGGGAGCTGTTTTTT. This sequence encodes CASSLLGTGELFF.

This chain uses TRBV5-1 with TRBJ2-1, with 9 bases fitting TRBD2. V lost 0 bases, J lost 8 bases, and 6 bases stayed unmatched. Germline V gene lookup returns CDR1 SGHRS and CDR2 YFSETQ. This CDR3 has 15 residues. The CDR3 DNA reads TGCGCCAGCAGCTTGGGGCTAGCGGGAACCCATGAGCAGTTCTTC. This sequence encodes CASSLGLAGTHEQFF.

The chain couples TRBV30 to TRBJ1-2; tentatively, D is TRBD1 (6 bases). Germline V lookup: CDR1 GTSNPN, CDR2 SVGIG (reference sequence). Trimming shortened V by 0 bases and J by 2 bases, and 16 bases separated the two germline ends. The CDR3 length is 16 residues. The CDR3 protein is CAWSVPGGGLNYGYTF. The CDR3 DNA reads TGTGCCTGGAGTGTCCCCGGGGGGGGCTTGAACTATGGCTACACCTTC.

This clone was detected only once. The chain recombines TRBV10-1 with TRBJ2-5; a weak D match, TRBD2 (6 bases). Germline lookup yields CDR1 WNHNN and CDR2 SYGVQD (reference sequence). This CDR3 comprises 16 residues. The ends were cut back, 4 bases at V and 5 bases at J, with 20 bases in the middle. The CDR3, as DNA: TGCGCCAGCAGTGGGTATAGGACGGGAGTAGGGGAGACCCAGTACTTC. This encodes CASSGYRTGVGETQYF.

This sequence joins TRBV6-2 or TRBV6-3 and TRBJ2-7, with D tentatively TRBD1 or TRBD2 (5 bases each). Trimming left V 1 base short and J 1 base short, with 14 bases between. The CDR3 sequence is 16 residues long. CDR1 MNHEY and CDR2 SVGEGT come from the germline V gene. This chain's CDR3 is CASSYFPRDGSYEQYF. For the CDR3, the DNA is TGTGCCAGCAGTTACTTTCCTCGGGACGGATCCTACGAGCAGTACTTC.

The chain recombines TRBV3-1 (or the pseudogene TRBV3-2) with TRBJ1-5, with D uncertain. V lost 1 base to trimming and J lost 9 bases, with 10 bases between them. The CDR3 sequence is 13 residues long. The germline CDR1 and CDR2 sequences are LGHDT and YNNKEL (reference sequence). The CDR3 region is CASSQGGSRPQHF. The CDR3 nucleotides read TGTGCCAGCAGCCAAGGGGGAAGTAGGCCCCAGCATTTT.

This clone was seen just once. This sequence joins TRBV7-8 and TRBJ2-7, with D perhaps TRBD1 (5 bases). Per germline, CDR1 SGHVS and CDR2 FQNEAQ. The ends were cut back, 6 bases at V and 4 bases at J, with 16 bases in the middle. The CDR3 contains 14 residues. CDR3 region: CASSLGHSGYEQYF. Written as DNA, the CDR3 is TGTGCCAGCAGTCTCGGACACTCTGGGTACGAGCAGTACTTC.

This sequence joins TRBV5-5 and TRBJ1-4; no clear D. This CDR3 contains 16 residues. Germline V gene sequence: CDR1 SGHKS, CDR2 YYEKEE (reference sequence). Deletions cut 4 bases from V and 0 bases from J, with 13 bases between. The CDR3 loop reads CASSRALQATNEKLFF. In nucleotides, the CDR3 is TGTGCCAGCAGCCGGGCACTTCAAGCAACTAATGAAAAACTGTTTTTT.

The rearrangement uses TRBV18 and TRBJ2-6; 9 nucleotides agree with TRBD1. Germline lookup yields CDR1 KGHSH and CDR2 LQKENI. V dropped 6 bases and J dropped 1; count of bases not matched to a gene: 7. The CDR3 has 17 amino acids. The CDR3 region has the DNA TGTGCCAGCTCCCGCGGACAGGGGAGGTCTGGGGCCAACGTCCTGACTTTC. It specifies CASSRGQGRSGANVLTF.

The chain is built from TRBV4-1 and TRBJ2-5; D is perhaps TRBD1 (6 bases). The germline CDR1 and CDR2 sequences are MGHRA and YSYEKL. The CDR3 is made up of 18 amino acids. Trimming left V 1 base short and J 5 bases short, with 23 bases between. DNA for the CDR3: TGCGCCAGCAGCCAAGTAATTCGGTCACAGGGTGTCGGGGAGACCCAGTACTTC. As protein: CASSQVIRSQGVGETQYF.

This rearrangement joins TRBV5-1 to TRBJ2-1, with 11 bases matching TRBD2. V lost 4 bases, J lost 4 bases, and 7 bases stayed unmatched. Germline V gives CDR1 SGHRS, CDR2 YFSETQ. CDR3 length: 16 amino acids. CDR3 in DNA: TGCGCCAGCAGCCGAATAGCGGGAGGGCCATACAATGAGCAGTTCTTC. This codes for CASSRIAGGPYNEQFF.

This chain's CDR3 is CASSPRLAGGRGQFF. As DNA, the CDR3 is TGTGCCAGCAGTCCTCGACTAGCGGGGGGCCGTGGGCAGTTCTTC. The chain combines TRBV5-4 with TRBJ2-1, with 13 bases identical to TRBD2. The CDR3 contains 15 residues. Germline loops: CDR1 SGHNT, CDR2 YYREEE (reference sequence). Germline trimming cut 5 bases from V and 12 bases from J; bases unmatched to any gene: 11.

V gene TRBV24-1 combines with J gene TRBJ2-5, with a weak D call TRBD2 (5 bases). The V and J ends lost 7 bases and 1 base respectively, with 15 bases between them. Germline lookup yields CDR1 KGHDR and CDR2 SFDVKD. CDR3 length equals 15 residues. CDR3 nucleotide sequence: TGTGCCACCAGCGACACGACTAAGGGCCAAGAGACCCAGTACTTC. This encodes CATSDTTKGQETQYF.